This entry lists 17 T cell receptor beta chains sequenced from one sample in a study of molecular identifiers for immune sequencing clone quantification. TCRdb independently ran MiXCR on the PCR reads; one entry per CDR3 protein. The sample consists of over 550,000 distinct CDR3 sequences, 25% of them appearing once. The material sequenced was naive CD8+ T cells from blood, with Jurkat cell RNA spiked in. This sample's subset: FACS-sorted CD8+CD4-CCR7+CD45RA+ naive T cells. The source is a human donor in good health. Some libraries in this study had Jurkat cell RNA spiked in.

There are many counts of this clonotype. The V and J genes are TRBV9 and TRBJ2-3; a possible D gene is TRBD2 (7 bases). This CDR3 region has 19 residues. Trimming took off 4 bases at V and 2 bases at J, with 26 bases between the two ends. Germline V gives CDR1 SGDLS, CDR2 YYNGEE. The DNA for the CDR3 is TGTGCCAGCAGCCGGGCTCGCCGGGGGGCCCAAGAGCTCACAGATACGCAGTATTTT. It codes for CASSRARRGAQELTDTQYF.

This clonotype was seen at least ten times. The chain carries TRBV19 and TRBJ2-3; no reliable D call. There are 15 residues in the CDR3. The V and J ends lost 3 bases and 2 bases respectively, with 12 bases between them. Looked up from germline, CDR1 is LNHDA and CDR2 is SQIVND (reference sequence). This chain's CDR3 is CASSILSATTDTQYF. In DNA form, the CDR3 reads TGTGCCAGTAGTATCCTATCGGCGACCACAGATACGCAGTATTTT.

The rearrangement joins TRBV30 to TRBJ2-3; 9 bases are shared with TRBD2. The germline CDR1 and CDR2 sequences are GTSNPN and SVGIG (reference sequence). This CDR3 contains 14 residues. V was pared by 4 bases and J by 2 bases, with 4 bases of the junction left unmatched. In nucleotides, the CDR3 is TGTGCCTGGAATTTAGCGGGAGCCACAGATACGCAGTATTTT. Protein sequence: CAWNLAGATDTQYF. Variable domain in full (rest from reference TRBV30 and TRBJ2-3): SQTIHQWPATLVQPVGSPLSLECTVEGTSNPNLYWYRQAAGRGLQLLFYSVGIGQISSEVPQNLSASRPQDRQFILSSKKLLLSDSGFYLCAWNLAGATDTQYFGPGTRLTVL.

With regard to this clonotype: The junction departs from germline at one end; a sequencing error may be responsible. This chain connects TRBV11-2 to TRBJ2-7; D may match TRBD1 or TRBD2 (5 bases each). This CDR3 comprises 15 residues. Germline V gene sequence: CDR1 SGHAT, CDR2 FQNNGV. This CDR3 reads CASSIDRDPGYEQYF. The CDR3 bases are TGTGCCAGCAGCATAGACCGGGACCCCGGCTACGAGCAGTACTTC.

This clonotype was counted many times. The V gene is TRBV5-1, the J gene TRBJ1-1; D unclear. Germline V gives CDR1 SGHRS, CDR2 YFSETQ. Trimming shortened V by 5 bases and J by 5 bases, and 10 bases separated the two germline ends. The CDR3 totals 12 residues. CDR3 sequence (DNA): TGCGCCAGCAGACGTCCGGGGACTGAAGCTTTCTTT. It codes for CASRRPGTEAFF.

This clonotype turned up a few times. The rearrangement joins TRBV6-5 to TRBJ2-7; no definite D call. This CDR3 region has 13 residues. The V gene's germline CDR1 is MNHEY and CDR2 SVGAGI. V dropped 2 bases and J dropped 6 bases, with 11 bases sitting between them. The CDR3 is CASSYGSGLEQYF. The CDR3 DNA reads TGTGCCAGCAGTTACGGTTCGGGCCTCGAGCAGTACTTC.

This clonotype has at least ten counts. The chain uses TRBV6-6 and TRBJ1-1, with D unresolved. This CDR3 is built from 12 residues. CDR1 and CDR2 from the germline V gene are MNHNY and SVGAGI (reference sequence). Trimming cost V 6 bases and J 7 bases, with 12 bases left between them. CDR3 in amino acids: CASSLTKDEAFF. CDR3 in DNA: TGTGCCAGCAGCTTGACAAAGGATGAAGCTTTCTTT.

In this sample, this clonotype turned up a few times. The V call is TRBV12-3 or TRBV12-4, the J call TRBJ1-4; no clear D. The CDR3 is 14 amino acids. V shed 4 bases and J shed 6 bases, with 12 bases lying between them. CDR3 region: CASSSGHGYEKLFF. The CDR3 bases are TGTGCCAGCAGTTCCGGTCACGGATATGAAAAACTGTTTTTT.

The chain uses TRBV7-6 and TRBJ2-7; TRBD1 matches at 8 bases. The germline V gene encodes CDR1 SGHVS and CDR2 FNYEAQ. This CDR3 comprises 15 residues. V shed 5 bases, J shed 2 bases, and the junction held 8 bases outside the gene matches. CDR3 protein: CASSAGQGFAYEQYF. Written as DNA, the CDR3 is TGTGCCAGCAGCGCCGGACAGGGTTTCGCCTACGAGCAGTACTTC.

In its sample, this clonotype was seen many times. V is TRBV6-2 or TRBV6-3 and J is TRBJ2-7, with D perhaps TRBD1 (6 bases). V lost 5 bases to trimming and J lost 5 bases, with 25 bases between them. Germline-derived CDR1 and CDR2 are MNHEY and SVGEGT. This CDR3 contains 17 residues. DNA for the CDR3: TGTGCCAGCAGTCGACTACCTGGGACACCCGGCCGAGACGAGCAGTACTTC. This codes for CASSRLPGTPGRDEQYF.

The chain links TRBV7-9 to TRBJ2-1, with TRBD2 matching 7 bases. CDR1 is SEHNR and CDR2 is FQNEAQ in the germline V gene (reference sequence). The CDR3 extends over 17 amino acids. V lost 5 bases to trimming and J lost 6 bases; unmatched junction nucleotides: 16. This chain's CDR3 is CASSPVRGDYAGNEQFF. As DNA, the CDR3 is TGTGCCAGCAGCCCCGTTCGCGGGGACTATGCAGGCAATGAGCAGTTCTTC.

Many counts were recorded for this clonotype. This chain connects TRBV27 to TRBJ1-1, with D possibly being TRBD1 (6 bases). V lost 9 bases, J lost 2 bases, and 13 bases lay in between. The CDR3 is 13 residues long. The germline CDR1 and CDR2 sequences are MNHEY and SMNVEV (reference sequence). DNA for the CDR3: TGTGCCAGTTCGTGGGGGGCTAACACTGAAGCTTTCTTT. Translation: CASSWGANTEAFF.

This clonotype occurred many times. The chain couples TRBV20-1 to TRBJ2-7; tentative D call: TRBD1 (5 bases). This CDR3 is built from 13 residues. The germline V gene encodes CDR1 DFQATT and CDR2 SNEGSKA (reference sequence). The V gene lost 2 bases and the J gene lost 2 bases, with 10 bases spanning the gap. The DNA for the CDR3 is TGCAGTGCTAGACAGGGTTACGCCTACGAGCAGTACTTC. Amino acids: CSARQGYAYEQYF.

This clonotype was found a few times. The conserved final phenylalanine or tryptophan is absent from the CDR3, which likely points to a read error. The J gene is TRBJ2-7, the V gene TRBV7-2, with TRBD2 matching 7 bases. Germline V lookup: CDR1 SGHTA, CDR2 FQGNSA. This CDR3 region has 14 residues. Unmatched junction bases numbered 6, after V lost 3 bases and J lost 4 bases. The CDR3 here is CASSFTGGVYEQYL. Here the CDR3 DNA reads TGTGCCAGCAGCTTTACGGGAGGCGTGTACGAGCAGTACCTC.

This sequence joins TRBV4-3 and TRBJ2-1, with 8 bases identical to TRBD2. Germline CDR1 reads LGHNA; CDR2 reads YSLEER. V dropped 0 bases and J dropped 7; count of bases not matched to a gene: 5. This CDR3 spans 15 amino acids. The CDR3, as DNA: TGCGCCAGCAGCCAAGATATCCTAGCGGGTAATGAGCAGTTCTTC. Translating gives CASSQDILAGNEQFF.

This clonotype showed up many times. The chain combines TRBV29-1 with TRBJ2-7; 8 nucleotides align to TRBD2. The CDR3 has 12 amino acids. Germline CDR1 SQVTM, CDR2 ANQGSEA. V lost 5 bases, J lost 7 bases, and 7 bases stayed unmatched. CDR3 loop: CSVLSGGGEQYF. Written as DNA, the CDR3 is TGCAGCGTTTTATCGGGGGGGGGTGAGCAGTACTTC.

The genes are TRBV30 and TRBJ1-1; D is perhaps TRBD1 (6 bases). The germline V and J ends were trimmed by 0 bases and 6 bases, with 11 bases remaining between them. CDR1 and CDR2 from the germline V gene are GTSNPN and SVGIG (reference sequence). The CDR3 is 13 amino acids. The CDR3 loop is CAWSVRGPAEAFF. As DNA, the CDR3 is TGTGCCTGGAGTGTACGGGGGCCCGCTGAAGCTTTCTTT.